The T cell receptor beta chain under discussion was sequenced for a study of blood T cell repertoires in COVID-19. Study at large: Italy, Spain and the United States were the sources of the convalescent and acute COVID-19 samples.

The CDR3 spans 13 residues. Between the trimmed V and J ends, which lost 4 bases and 5 bases, there was a span of 12 bases. Germline-derived CDR1 and CDR2 are SGHRS and YFSETQ. Clones were read by immunoSEQ multiplex PCR, and TCRdb kept only the in-frame ones, dropping some. The table records some 700,000 clones, just under 90% of them present only once. The clonotype comes from a woman between 18 and 29 years old with acute or convalescent COVID-19. The material sequenced was peripheral blood. This chain joins TRBV5-1 and TRBJ1-1; D is perhaps TRBD1 (6 bases). CDR3 sequence reads: CASSARTVTEAFF. CDR3 nucleotide sequence: TGCGCCAGCAGCGCCCGGACAGTTACTGAAGCTTTCTTT.